This TCR beta chain was recovered during a study of graft-versus-host responses after intestinal transplantation. As for the study in general: Anti-thymocyte globulin induction, then tacrolimus and steroids for around 3 years, went to all recipients.

Sequencing was performed with immunoSEQ multiplex PCR; in TCRdb, only in-frame clones are kept and a portion is missing. The table lists some 70,000 clones, 80% to 95% of them singletons, with about 6.7% in the top ten. CDR1 is LNHDA, CDR2 SQIVND, per germline (reference sequence). The CDR3 spans 17 residues. V shed 5 bases and J shed 3 bases, with 20 bases lying between them. The gene calls are TRBV19 and TRBJ1-5; D unclear. This specimen consisted of bone marrow, obtained 700 to 750 days after intestinal transplantation. The clonotype was recovered from a human patient who received an intestinal transplant, so some T cells may come from the graft donor. The CDR3 sequence is CASSVLGRVLSNQPQHF. The CDR3 DNA reads as TGTGCCAGTAGTGTCCTTGGACGGGTGTTATCCAATCAGCCCCAGCATTTT.